Following are 12 T cell receptor beta chains from one sample sequenced in a study of blood T cells in healthy people across ages. The use of a sample-barcoded 5' primer and a J-beta primer mix characterized a second PCR of about 6 to 11 cycles. Each CDR3 protein is one row after TCRdb ran MiXCR on the 5' RACE reads. Among approximately 1,700,000 distinct CDR3 sequences, about two fifths were seen once, and the ten largest hold around 23%. Sequencing used blood. All receptors derive from a human donor in good health.

This rearrangement joins TRBV6-6 to TRBJ2-6, with D possibly being TRBD1 or TRBD2 (6 bases each). The CDR3 has 16 amino acids. V gave up 6 bases and J gave up 0 bases, with 12 bases separating them. CDR1 is MNHNY, CDR2 SVGAGI, per germline (reference sequence). CDR3 bases: TGTGCCAGCAGCCGCGGGACATTCTCTGGGGCCAACGTCCTGACTTTC. Protein: CASSRGTFSGANVLTF.

For this clonotype: At one of its ends the junction is not consistent with the germline gene, which may arise from a read error. J is TRBJ1-2 and V is TRBV12-3 or TRBV12-4, with D possibly TRBD1 on 6 matching bases. The CDR3 is 13 residues long. The CDR3 sequence is CASNLDRNYGYTF. The CDR3 DNA reads TGTGCCAGCAATTTAGACAGGAACTATGGCTACACCTTC.

The rearrangement links TRBV25-1 to TRBJ1-1; D ambiguous. Germline CDR1 reads MGHDK; CDR2 reads SYGVNS. The V and J ends lost 0 bases and 10 bases respectively, with 24 bases between them. The CDR3 is 17 residues long. This CDR3 reads CASSEYFESGNNSGAFF. CDR3 DNA sequence: TGTGCCAGCAGTGAATATTTCGAGTCGGGAAATAACTCGGGAGCTTTCTTT.

V is TRBV7-2 and J is TRBJ1-2; 8 positions agree with TRBD1. The CDR3 has 15 residues. The J segment lost 5 bases and the V segment lost 5 bases, leaving 10 bases of the junction unmatched. The V gene's germline CDR1 is SGHTA and CDR2 FQGNSA. In DNA, the CDR3 is TGTGCCAGCAGCCCGCAGGGGGCCCTTGAGTATGGCTACACCTTC. Translation gives CASSPQGALEYGYTF.

The rearrangement joins TRBV9 to TRBJ2-4; D remains unclear. With the DNA end fitting TRBJ2-7 better, the J assignment may be wrong. The germline V gene has CDR1 SGDLS and CDR2 YYNGEE. CDR3 length: 14 amino acids. The CDR3 coding sequence is TGTGCCAGCAGCGTAGGCGATAGGTCCCACGAGCAGTACTTC. This translates into CASSVGDRSHEQYF.

The chain combines TRBV29-1 with TRBJ1-5; 8 bases match TRBD1. The CDR3 runs 14 residues. From germline, CDR1 is SQVTM and CDR2 ANQGSEA. The ends lost 4 bases at V and 5 bases at J; junction bases unmatched: 7. CDR3 sequence (DNA): TGCAGCGTTGGACAGGGGACGAGGGATCAGCCCCAGCATTTT. Protein product: CSVGQGTRDQPQHF. Filled out from reference TRBV29-1 and TRBJ1-5, the complete variable domain reads SAVISQKPSRDICQRGTSLTIQCQVDSQVTMMFWYRQQPGQSLTLIATANQGSEATYESGFVIDKFPISRPNLTFSTLTVSNMSPEDSSIYLCSVGQGTRDQPQHFGDGTRLSIL.

This chain links TRBV7-9 with TRBJ2-7; possibly TRBD1 for D (6 bases). Trimming took off 4 bases at V and 1 base at J, with 14 bases between the two ends. CDR1 and CDR2 from the germline V gene are SEHNR and FQNEAQ (reference sequence). The CDR3 extends over 15 amino acids. CDR3 sequence reads: CASSSGTYLSYEQYF. CDR3 bases: TGTGCCAGCAGCTCCGGGACATATCTTTCCTACGAGCAGTACTTC.

The V gene is TRBV7-9, the J gene TRBJ1-1, with TRBD1 as a possible D gene (5 bases). V lost 3 bases to trimming and J lost 5 bases, with 13 bases between them. The CDR3 spans 14 residues. Germline V lookup: CDR1 SEHNR, CDR2 FQNEAQ (reference sequence). The CDR3 sequence: CASSFRGHGTEAFF. As DNA, the CDR3 is TGTGCCAGCAGCTTTCGTGGACACGGGACTGAAGCTTTCTTT.

V gene TRBV4-2 combines with J gene TRBJ2-2; TRBD1 matches at 11 bases. CDR1 is LGHNA, CDR2 YNFKEQ, per germline. This CDR3 is built from 17 residues. V shed 1 base and J 4 bases; nucleotides not matched to a gene: 5. CDR3 in amino acids: CASSQGDRGRGTGELFF. The CDR3 bases are TGTGCCAGCAGCCAAGGGGACAGGGGGAGAGGCACCGGGGAGCTGTTTTTT.

CDR3 bases: TGTGCCAGCAGCTTAAACGCAGGGGGCGATACACCCCTCCACTTT. Translating it yields CASSLNAGGDTPLHF. The gene calls are TRBV7-3 and TRBJ1-6; 8 bases fit TRBD1. The J segment lost 11 bases and the V segment lost 1 base, leaving 7 bases of the junction unmatched. Germline assignment: CDR1 SGHTA and CDR2 FQGTGA. There are 15 residues in the CDR3. The variable domain in full, with the rest retrieved from reference TRBV7-3 and TRBJ1-6, is GAGVSQTPSNKVTEKGKYVELRCDPISGHTALYWYRQSLGQGPEFLIYFQGTGAADDSGLPNDRFFAVRPEGSVSTLKIQRTERGDSAVYLCASSLNAGGDTPLHFGNGTRLTVT.

This clonotype has only one observation. The conserved phenylalanine or tryptophan is not found at the CDR3 terminus, so this likely reflects a read error. CDR3 sequence: CASTQASSYNSPLHL. For the CDR3, the DNA is TGTGCCAGCACCCAGGCGAGCTCCTATAATTCACCCCTCCACCTT. The chain uses TRBV6-6 and TRBJ1-6; D gene uncertain. The CDR3 has 15 amino acids. Trimming stripped 7 bases from V and 0 bases from J, with 10 bases between. Germline CDR1 and CDR2: MNHNY and SVGAGI (reference sequence).

The gene calls are TRBV6-5 and TRBJ2-1; 10 positions agree with TRBD1. Per germline, CDR1 MNHEY and CDR2 SVGAGI. Trimming took 2 bases from V and 8 from J; bases not matched to a gene: 9. CDR3 length: 16 amino acids. The chain's CDR3 is CASSYLRTGGVDEQFF. CDR3 nucleotides: TGTGCCAGCAGTTACCTGAGGACAGGGGGAGTGGATGAGCAGTTCTTC.